Described below is a single T cell receptor (beta chain) sequence and its context. The sample comes from a study of T cell responses to AZD1222 COVID-19 vaccine. This CDR3 has 15 residues. Trimming removed 5 bases from V and 1 base from J, with 13 bases in between. The germline CDR1 and CDR2 sequences are SGHVS and FQNEAQ. Sequencing used immunoSEQ multiplex PCR; TCRdb keeps in-frame clones, though not all of them. Of 130,000 to 150,000 clones listed, about nine tenths are singletons. The source is an adult who received the AZD1222 COVID-19 vaccine. The chain employs TRBV7-8 and TRBJ2-3; D call uncertain. The sample consisted of peripheral blood, taken 28 days after the second AZD1222 dose. The CDR3 is CASSNRAGRTDTQYF. DNA of the CDR3: TGTGCCAGCAGCAATAGGGCAGGACGCACAGATACGCAGTATTTT.